These T cell receptor beta chains were read from a single sample in a study of blood T cell repertoires in COVID-19. The assay was immunoSEQ multiplex PCR, and TCRdb's table has in-frame clones only and misses some. The sample shows fewer than 300,000 clones, approximately 90% of them seen only once. Material for sequencing was peripheral blood. All receptors come from a woman in her forties who had recovered from COVID-19. The CDR3 runs from the conserved cysteine through the conserved F or W. A D gene is named only where the DNA matches it firmly. The size of a clone is reported for some rows only, either as once, few or many, or as a class for expanded clones.

d_gene	v_gene	j_gene	abundance	CDR3nt	CDR3aa
TRBD1	TRBV10-3	TRBJ1-1	.	TGTGCCACACAGGGGGCCCTGAACACTGAAGCTTTCTTT	CATQGALNTEAFF
.	TRBV19	TRBJ2-7	.	TGTGCCAGTAGTATAGGTGGTAGCTACTACGAGCAGTACTTC	CASSIGGSYYEQYF
.	TRBV30	TRBJ1-2	few	TGTGCCTGGAGTGTACTCCTAGCAGGTGGCTACACCTTC	CAWSVLLAGGYTF
TRBD2	TRBV7-2	TRBJ2-7	few	TGTGCCAGCAGCCCAACTAGCGGGAGGGCCTCCTACGAGCAGTACTTC	CASSPTSGRASYEQYF
TRBD2	TRBV11-2	TRBJ2-1	.	TGTGCCAGCAGCCCCCTCGGGGGGAGCCCCTCCTACAATGAGCAGTTCTTC	CASSPLGGSPSYNEQFF
.	TRBV7-9	TRBJ2-1	.	TGTGCCAGCAGCGCCCCGGACGCGGGGTACAATGAGCAGTTCTTC	CASSAPDAGYNEQFF
.	TRBV5-6	TRBJ1-2	.	TGTGCCAGCAGCTTAAATGGGGCAGGCGGAGGCTACACCTTC	CASSLNGAGGGYTF
.	TRBV6-2/TRBV6-3	TRBJ2-7	.	TGTGCCAGCAGCCACCCGGGCCAGGGTCGCGAGCAGTACTTC	CASSHPGQGREQYF
TRBD2	TRBV5-5	TRBJ2-3	.	TGTGCCAGCAGCACGACTAGCGGGAGTGGGACAGATACGCAGTATTTT	CASSTTSGSGTDTQYF
TRBD2	TRBV11-3	TRBJ2-1	.	TGTGCCAGCAGCTTAGCTGGGACTAGCGGTTACAATGAGCAGTTCTTC	CASSLAGTSGYNEQFF
.	TRBV18	TRBJ1-3	.	TGTGCCAGCTCACCACTTGACTGGGGAAACACCATATATTTT	CASSPLDWGNTIYF
.	TRBV18	TRBJ2-5	.	TGTGCCAGCTCACCCCTCGGGGAGACCCAGTACTTC	CASSPLGETQYF
.	TRBV18	TRBJ2-2	.	TGTGCCAGCTCAGGGAGGCTGGCGGGCACCGGGGAGCTGTTTTTT	CASSGRLAGTGELFF
.	TRBV19	TRBJ1-2	.	TGTGCCAGTAGTATAGGCGGACAGACCCACTATGGCTACACCTTC	CASSIGGQTHYGYTF
.	TRBV3-1/TRBV3-2	TRBJ2-1	.	TGTGCCAGCAGCCGGGGGGGGCCGTACAATGAGCAGTTCTTC	CASSRGGPYNEQFF
.	TRBV18	TRBJ1-4	once	TGTGCCAGCTCACCTTCGGGGGAAAAACTGTTTTTT	CASSPSGEKLFF
TRBD2	TRBV11-2	TRBJ2-1	.	TGTGCCGGGGGGGGGTCCAGGGATGAGCAGTTCTTC	CAGGGSRDEQFF
TRBD1	TRBV24-1	TRBJ1-4	.	TGTGCCACCAGCCAGACAGGGTTGGGTGAAAAACTGTTTTTT	CATSQTGLGEKLFF
TRBD2	TRBV9	TRBJ2-3	.	TGTGCCAGCAGCCGACCCACTAGCGGGCCACCCACAGATACGCAGTATTTT	CASSRPTSGPPTDTQYF
.	TRBV4-1	TRBJ1-6	.	TGCGCCAGCAGCCACCCCTCCGGCTCCTATAATTCACCCCTCCACTTT	CASSHPSGSYNSPLHF
.	TRBV27	TRBJ1-2	.	TGTGCCAGCAGTTCCACGACACTGGGTGGCTACACCTTC	CASSSTTLGGYTF
TRBD1	TRBV6-5	TRBJ1-5	few	TGTGCCAGCAGTTCCGGACAGGGGGGCAATCAGCCCCAGCATTTT	CASSSGQGGNQPQHF
.	TRBV27	TRBJ2-1	.	TGTGCCAGCGTACGGGGTAATGAGCAGTTCTTC	CASVRGNEQFF
TRBD1	TRBV11-2	TRBJ1-1	.	TGTGCCAGCAGCTCTGACAGGGGGATCGAGAGCACTGAAGCTTTCTTT	CASSSDRGIESTEAFF
.	TRBV15	TRBJ2-7	once	TGTGCCACCAGCAGAGATCTTGCCGTTGAGGGGGGGTGGTACGAGCAGTACTTC	CATSRDLAVEGGWYEQYF
.	TRBV5-4	TRBJ2-7	.	TGTGCCAGCAGCGGGCAACTGGGCTACGAGCAGTACTTC	CASSGQLGYEQYF
.	TRBV4-2	TRBJ1-4	.	TGTGCCAGCAGCCAAGAAGTCGGGCAGGGTGAAAAACTGTTTTTT	CASSQEVGQGEKLFF
TRBD1	TRBV11-3	TRBJ2-1	.	TGTGCCAGCAGCAACAGGGACAGGGGGGGCAATGAGCAGTTCTTC	CASSNRDRGGNEQFF
TRBD1	TRBV28	TRBJ1-5	.	TGTGCCAGCAGTCCCCCCTTGGGACAGCGACTTGGTCAGCCCCAGCATTTT	CASSPPLGQRLGQPQHF
.	TRBV19	TRBJ2-5	.	TGTGCCAGTAGGAGGGTGGGGAATGGGGAGACCCAGTACTTC	CASRRVGNGETQYF
TRBD2	TRBV7-3	TRBJ2-2	once	TGTGCCAGCAGCCCTTCCGGGGGGGAGGCGACCGGGGAGCTGTTTTTT	CASSPSGGEATGELFF
TRBD1	TRBV30	TRBJ1-3	.	TGTGCCTGGAGTCCCGGACAGGGGGCGGTTGGAAACACCATATATTTT	CAWSPGQGAVGNTIYF
.	TRBV12-3/TRBV12-4	TRBJ1-6	.	TGTGCCAGCAGTTTAGACTACTCTTCACCCCTCCACTTT	CASSLDYSSPLHF
TRBD2	TRBV28	TRBJ2-1	.	TGTGCCAGCAGTTTACCCCTAGCGGGAGTCTACAATGAGCAGTTCTTC	CASSLPLAGVYNEQFF
.	TRBV27	TRBJ1-5	.	TGTGCCAGCAGTTTCTTGGGGCCAAATCAGCCCCAGCATTTT	CASSFLGPNQPQHF
TRBD1	TRBV25-1	TRBJ1-4	once	TGTGCCAGCAGTCCCCGGACAGGATCTAATGAAAAACTGTTTTTT	CASSPRTGSNEKLFF
TRBD1	TRBV29-1	TRBJ1-2	.	TGCAGCGTTGGGACAGGGGGCGCGAACTATGGCTACACCTTC	CSVGTGGANYGYTF
.	TRBV29-1	TRBJ2-7	.	TGCAGCGTTGAAGGCCTCAACAGGGGGGGGTCTTACGAGCAGTACTTC	CSVEGLNRGGSYEQYF
.	TRBV6-6	TRBJ2-1	.	TGTGCCAGCAGTTACCGAGGGGGAGGGGAGGGCAATGAGCAGTTCTTC	CASSYRGGGEGNEQFF
TRBD1	TRBV27	TRBJ1-4	.	TGTGCCAGCAGTTTTTTGGGACAGAGAAGAACTAATGAAAAACTGTTTTTT	CASSFLGQRRTNEKLFF
TRBD1	TRBV29-1	TRBJ1-1	.	TGCAGCGCCGGGACAGGTAACACTGAAGCTTTCTTT	CSAGTGNTEAFF
.	TRBV11-2	TRBJ2-1	few	TGTGCCAGCAGCTTGGTGGGAGGGGGGAATGAGCAGTTCTTC	CASSLVGGGNEQFF
TRBD2	TRBV15	TRBJ2-3	.	TGTGCCACCAGCAGAGAACGGGGACTAGCGACAGTCTGGGGCACAGATACGCAGTATTTT	CATSRERGLATVWGTDTQYF
TRBD1	TRBV29-1	TRBJ2-7	.	TGCAGCGTCGGGACAACACAGGGGGGCGAGCAGTACTTC	CSVGTTQGGEQYF
TRBD2	TRBV10-3	TRBJ2-3	.	TGTGCCATCAGTGGACTAGCGGGCGCGGGGGCAGATACGCAGTATTTT	CAISGLAGAGADTQYF
.	TRBV6-2/TRBV6-3	TRBJ1-5	once	TGTGCCAGCAGCCCCGGGGGGAATCAGCCCCAGCATTTT	CASSPGGNQPQHF
.	TRBV11-2	TRBJ1-1	.	TGTGCCAGCAGCACCCATGAGGGCGCTGAAGCTTTCTTT	CASSTHEGAEAFF
.	TRBV7-9	TRBJ2-5	.	TGTGCCAGCAGCTTAGATGGACAGCCCCAGGGGACCCAGTACTTC	CASSLDGQPQGTQYF
TRBD2	TRBV7-9	TRBJ2-7	once	TGTGCCAGCAGCCCCGGCAAAGGGGCTAGCGGACTTCGTGAGCAGTACTTC	CASSPGKGASGLREQYF
TRBD1	TRBV5-1	TRBJ1-1	.	TGCGCCAGCAGCTTGGGACAGGGGGCCCATGAAGCTTTCTTT	CASSLGQGAHEAFF
.	TRBV4-1	TRBJ1-3	few	TGCGCCAGCAGCCAAGGAGGCTTCGGAAACACCATATATTTT	CASSQGGFGNTIYF
.	TRBV19	TRBJ1-2	.	TGTGCCAGTAGTCCCACCTGGGCCTTCGGTGGCTACACCTTC	CASSPTWAFGGYTF
TRBD1	TRBV6-4	TRBJ1-1	few	TGTGCCAGCAGTGAATCCAGGGGGCGGGAAGCTTTCTTT	CASSESRGREAFF
.	TRBV10-3	TRBJ2-1	once	TGTGCCATCAGTGAGTCTGGGGACTCTTCGGGCGGTGAGCAGTTCTTC	CAISESGDSSGGEQFF
TRBD2	TRBV7-6	TRBJ2-3	.	TGTGCCAGCAGCCCCGATCGGGGGGTAGCTAGCACAGATACGCAGTATTTT	CASSPDRGVASTDTQYF